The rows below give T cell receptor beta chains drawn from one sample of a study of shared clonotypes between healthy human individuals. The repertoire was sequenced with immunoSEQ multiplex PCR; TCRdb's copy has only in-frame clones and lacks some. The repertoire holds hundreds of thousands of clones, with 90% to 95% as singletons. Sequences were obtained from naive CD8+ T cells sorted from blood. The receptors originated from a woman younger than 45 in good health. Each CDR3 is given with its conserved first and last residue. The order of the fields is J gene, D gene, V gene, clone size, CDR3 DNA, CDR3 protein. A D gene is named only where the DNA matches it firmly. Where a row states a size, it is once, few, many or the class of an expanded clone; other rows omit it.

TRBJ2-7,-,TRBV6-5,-,TGTGCCAGCAGTCCCCTACCGACGGGCTCCTACGAGCAGTACTTC,CASSPLPTGSYEQYF
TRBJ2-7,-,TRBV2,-,TGTGCCAGCGCAGGACACGGGGTCGAGCAGTACTTC,CASAGHGVEQYF
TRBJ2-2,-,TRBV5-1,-,TGCGCCAGCAGCTCCGATCGCGCGAACACCGGGGAGCTGTTTTTT,CASSSDRANTGELFF
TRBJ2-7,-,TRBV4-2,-,TGTGCCAGCAGCTTGACAGTAACCTACGAGCAGTACTTC,CASSLTVTYEQYF
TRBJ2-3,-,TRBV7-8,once,TGTGCCAGCAGCTTTCCCGGGAGCCTCAGGACAGATACGCAGTATTTT,CASSFPGSLRTDTQYF
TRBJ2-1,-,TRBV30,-,TGTGCCTGGAGTGTAGCGGGACACTGGAATGAGCAGTTCTTC,CAWSVAGHWNEQFF
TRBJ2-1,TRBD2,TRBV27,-,TGTGCCAGCAGTTCGGGACTAGCGGGAGCGTTTGAGCAGTTCTTC,CASSSGLAGAFEQFF
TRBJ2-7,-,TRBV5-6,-,TGTGCCAGCAGCTTTCAAACCTACGAGCAGTACTTC,CASSFQTYEQYF
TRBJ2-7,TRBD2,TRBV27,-,TGTGCCAGCATGATCTTAGCGGGAGCACTCTACGAGCAGTACTTC,CASMILAGALYEQYF
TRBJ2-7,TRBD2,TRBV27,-,TGTGCCAGCAGTGACTACCAAAGCGGGAAATACGAGCAGTACTTC,CASSDYQSGKYEQYF
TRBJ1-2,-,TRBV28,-,TGTGCCAGCAGTATTCCCCAGGGGCTTAACTATGGCTACACCTTC,CASSIPQGLNYGYTF
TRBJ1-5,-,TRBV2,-,TGTGCCAGCAGTGAATTGGCGAGCAATCAGCCCCAGCATTTT,CASSELASNQPQHF
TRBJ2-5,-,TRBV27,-,TGTGCCAGCAGTTTATTTGGGGAATCGGAGTCTGAGACCCAGTACTTC,CASSLFGESESETQYF
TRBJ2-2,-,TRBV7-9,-,TGTGCCAGCAGCTTATCCGGGGGTCCCCCCGGGGAGCTGTTTTTT,CASSLSGGPPGELFF
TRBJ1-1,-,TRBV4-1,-,TGCGCCAGCAGCCAAGATAATTTGGGTGGCGTCACTGAAGCTTTCTTT,CASSQDNLGGVTEAFF
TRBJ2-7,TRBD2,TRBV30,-,TGTGCCTGGGCGGGACGGGAGGGCCTCTACGAGCAGTACTTC,CAWAGREGLYEQYF
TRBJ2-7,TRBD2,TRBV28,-,TGTGCCAGCAGTACGGACTCGCTACTAGCGGACTCCTACGAGCAGTACTTC,CASSTDSLLADSYEQYF
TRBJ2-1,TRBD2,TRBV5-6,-,TGTGCCAGCAGCTTTAGGGTTTGGGGGAGGGATAATGAGCAGTTCTTC,CASSFRVWGRDNEQFF
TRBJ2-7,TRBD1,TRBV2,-,TGTGCCAGCAGTGAAGGCTTAGGGGGCGGCTACGAGCAGTACTTC,CASSEGLGGGYEQYF
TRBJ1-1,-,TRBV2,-,TGTGCCAGCAGTGCGGGACCGGGGAACACTGAAGCTTTCTTT,CASSAGPGNTEAFF
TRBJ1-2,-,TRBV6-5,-,TGTGCCAGCAGTTACTCGAATCCGACAGCCCCCTATGGCTACACCTTC,CASSYSNPTAPYGYTF
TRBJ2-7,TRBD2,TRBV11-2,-,TGTGCCAGCAGCTCCAGACTAGCGCCCTACGAGCAGTACTTC,CASSSRLAPYEQYF
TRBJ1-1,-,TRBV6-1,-,TGTGCCAGCAGTGAAAGCTACACTGAAGCTTTCTTT,CASSESYTEAFF
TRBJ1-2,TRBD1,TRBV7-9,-,TGTGCCAGCGGACTTCCTGGGACAGGCTATGGCTACACCTTC,CASGLPGTGYGYTF
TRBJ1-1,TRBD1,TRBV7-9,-,TGTGCCAGCAGCTTAGTTGGCAGGGGGCTATCGGGAGCTTTCTTT,CASSLVGRGLSGAFF
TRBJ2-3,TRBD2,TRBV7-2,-,TGTGCCAGCAGCTTAGTGCTGGGGCTAGCGGGAGGAGATACGCAGTATTTT,CASSLVLGLAGGDTQYF
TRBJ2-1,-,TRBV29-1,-,TGCAGCGTTGAGTGGATGAAAGAGTACAATGAGCAGTTCTTC,CSVEWMKEYNEQFF
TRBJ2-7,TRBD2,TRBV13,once,TGTGCCAGCAGCTTAGGTCTCGGGACTAGCGACGACGAGCAGTACTTC,CASSLGLGTSDDEQYF
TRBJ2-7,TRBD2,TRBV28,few,TGTGCCAGCAGTTCAACGGCTCAGGACGGGAGGGTGAACGAGCAGTACTTC,CASSSTAQDGRVNEQYF
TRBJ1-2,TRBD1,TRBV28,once,TGTGCCAGCAGCCTCCGGGACAGGGGATCGGATGGCTACACCTTC,CASSLRDRGSDGYTF
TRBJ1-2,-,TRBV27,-,TGTGCCAGCACCCTCTCAGGGAGTAATAGTGGCTACACCTTC,CASTLSGSNSGYTF
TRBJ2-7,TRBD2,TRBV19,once,TGTGCCAGTAGTCATTATGAGCGGGAGTACGAGCAGTACTTC,CASSHYEREYEQYF
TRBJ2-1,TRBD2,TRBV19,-,TGTGCCAGTAGTGTGACTAGCGGGGTCTACAATGAGCAGTTCTTC,CASSVTSGVYNEQFF
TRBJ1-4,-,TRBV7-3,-,TGTGCCAGCAGCCACCCAAACCAAGACACCGTCCACAATGAAAAACTGTTTTTT,CASSHPNQDTVHNEKLFF
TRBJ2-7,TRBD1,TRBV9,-,TGTGCCAGCAGCGTAGGAACAGGGGGCGTCGACGAGCAGTACTTC,CASSVGTGGVDEQYF
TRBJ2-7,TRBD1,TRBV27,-,TGTGCCAGCAGTTTATCCCGGACAGGGAACGAGCAGTACTTC,CASSLSRTGNEQYF
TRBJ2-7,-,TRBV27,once,TGTGCCAGCAGACCTCGGCGATCCGTCGGCGAGCAGTACTTC,CASRPRRSVGEQYF
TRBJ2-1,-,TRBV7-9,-,TGTGCCAGCAGCTCCTCTAGCGCTGGGAATGAGCAGTTCTTC,CASSSSSAGNEQFF
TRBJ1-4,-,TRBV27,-,TGTGCCAGCAGTTTAACTTGGGCAGGTTGGAAAAAACTGTTTTTT,CASSLTWAGWKKLFF
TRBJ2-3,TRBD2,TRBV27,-,TGTGCCAGCAGCCCCGCACGGTTGAGCGGGAGGGCCTGGACGCAGTATTTT,CASSPARLSGRAWTQYF
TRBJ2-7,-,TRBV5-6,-,TGTGCCAGCAGCGTAGAACGGGACGCTCCTAGGGTCGAGCAGTACTTC,CASSVERDAPRVEQYF
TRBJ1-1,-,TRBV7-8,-,TGTGCCAGCAGCCCTACAGGATTTTCTGAAGCTTTCTTT,CASSPTGFSEAFF
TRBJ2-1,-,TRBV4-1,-,TGCGCCAGCAGCCAAGGGCCAGGTTACAATGAGCAGTTCTTC,CASSQGPGYNEQFF
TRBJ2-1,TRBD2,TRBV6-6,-,TGTGCCAGCAGTTATGGGACTAGTGGCAATGAGCAGTTCTTC,CASSYGTSGNEQFF
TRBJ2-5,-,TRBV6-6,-,TGTGCCAGCAGTCCGCTGCGAGGGAAACAAGAGACCCAGTACTTC,CASSPLRGKQETQYF
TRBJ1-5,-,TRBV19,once,TGTGCCAGTAGTAGCCAGAACCTACAGCCCCAGCATTTT,CASSSQNLQPQHF
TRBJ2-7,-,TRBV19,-,TGTGCCAGTAGTAGGGGGTTCGCCCACGAGCAGTACTTC,CASSRGFAHEQYF
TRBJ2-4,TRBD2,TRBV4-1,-,TGCGCCAGCAGCCAAGATAGAGGGACTAGCGGGAGCATAGCCAAAAACATTCAGTACTTC,CASSQDRGTSGSIAKNIQYF
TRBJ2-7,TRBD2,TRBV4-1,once,TGCGCCAGCAGCCACCTCCCAGTTGGGCGGGAGATCTCCTACGAGCAGTACTTC,CASSHLPVGREISYEQYF
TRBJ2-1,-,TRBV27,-,TGTGCCAGCAGTTTTGACGATAGCTCCTACAATGAGCAGTTCTTC,CASSFDDSSYNEQFF
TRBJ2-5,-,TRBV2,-,TGTGCCAGCAGTGATTTTGCTGCGACAACGTACCAAGAGACCCAGTACTTC,CASSDFAATTYQETQYF
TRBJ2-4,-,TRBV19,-,TGTGCCAGTAGCCAGACCAGACAGGACTTAGCCAAAAACATTCAGTACTTC,CASSQTRQDLAKNIQYF
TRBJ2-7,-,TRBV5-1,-,TGCGCCAGCAGCTTGGAAGGGTTCCTCTACGAGCAGTACTTC,CASSLEGFLYEQYF
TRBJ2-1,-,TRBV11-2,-,TGTGCCAGCAGCCCAGCCCTATTTGAACCCGACAATGAGCAGTTCTTC,CASSPALFEPDNEQFF